Presented here are 12 T cell receptor beta chains from one specimen sequenced in a study of T-cell memory formation after mild COVID-19. In TCRdb, the 5' RACE reads were re-called with MiXCR into one record per CDR3 protein. The sample shows 180,000 or so distinct CDR3 sequences, roughly 11% of them seen only once. What was sequenced was PBMCs or a T cell subset sorted from them (not recorded which). Source of these receptors: a man between 18 and 29 years old who had mild COVID-19 (a few samples of this study predate the infection). Cell type and time point are not known.

There are many counts of this clonotype. CDR3 in DNA: TGTGCCAGCAGCTTAAGGGCGGGACCGGAAAACATTCAGTACTTC. It encodes CASSLRAGPENIQYF. V gene TRBV7-2 combines with J gene TRBJ2-4; D is perhaps TRBD2 (6 bases). This CDR3 region has 15 residues. Trimming pared 2 bases from V and 5 bases from J, leaving 13 bases between. CDR1 and CDR2 (germline): SGHTA, FQGNSA.

The chain links TRBV11-2 to TRBJ2-7; no firm D call. Germline V gives CDR1 SGHAT, CDR2 FQNNGV. V lost 3 bases, J lost 3 bases, and 12 bases lay in between. The CDR3 spans 14 residues. CDR3 bases: TGTGCCAGCAGCTTCAGCACACCTAACTACGAGCAGTACTTC. Amino acid sequence: CASSFSTPNYEQYF.

This chain links TRBV5-1 with TRBJ1-4; D is unclear. V was trimmed by 0 bases and J by 5 bases, leaving 11 bases between them. This CDR3 is 15 amino acids long. Per the germline V gene, CDR1 is SGHRS and CDR2 is YFSETQ. This CDR3 is CASSLGDYLNEKLFF. CDR3 nucleotides: TGCGCCAGCAGCTTGGGCGATTACCTGAATGAAAAACTGTTTTTT.

The chain employs TRBV20-1 and TRBJ2-3, with D unresolved. The germline V gene encodes CDR1 DFQATT and CDR2 SNEGSKA (reference sequence). The CDR3 is made up of 16 amino acids. V gave up 3 bases and J gave up 0 bases, with 16 bases separating them. The CDR3 DNA reads TGCAGTGCTAGGTTTTCGCGGTTTACTAGCACAGATACGCAGTATTTT. As protein: CSARFSRFTSTDTQYF.

This clonotype was counted between two and nine times. The CDR3 nucleotides are TGTGCCAGCAGCTTACTCGGGGGGGCCCCTGGGGAGCAGTACTTC. Translation gives CASSLLGGAPGEQYF. The chain recombines TRBV7-6 with TRBJ2-7, with 8 bases aligning to TRBD2. The germline V gene encodes CDR1 SGHVS and CDR2 FNYEAQ. CDR3 length equals 15 residues. V was clipped by 2 bases and J by 7 bases; unmatched bases: 10.

In regard to this clonotype: The junction shows a germline mismatch at one end, possibly a read error. The rearrangement joins TRBV7-2 to TRBJ2-3; TRBD2 aligns across 8 bases. Germline V CDR1 and CDR2: SGHTA, FQGNSA. The CDR3 contains 16 residues. The CDR3 is CASSSGARGGTYTQYF. CDR3 DNA: TGTGCCAGCAGCTCCGGAGCTCGGGGGGGCACATATACGCAGTATTTT.

This clonotype was observed a handful of times. J is TRBJ2-5 and V is TRBV5-1; no firm D call. The CDR3 runs 13 residues. Germline V gives CDR1 SGHRS, CDR2 YFSETQ. V dropped 4 bases and J dropped 4 bases, with 11 bases sitting between them. The CDR3 loop reads CASSTPIGETQYF. As DNA, the CDR3 is TGCGCCAGCAGCACCCCTATCGGAGAGACCCAGTACTTC.

The rearrangement joins TRBV29-1 to TRBJ1-1, with 7 bases fitting TRBD1. Per germline, CDR1 SQVTM and CDR2 ANQGSEA. This CDR3 is built from 13 residues. With 2 bases clipped from V and 5 bases from J, the junction kept 5 bases outside the gene matches. CDR3 in amino acids: CSVESQGDTEAFF. CDR3 DNA sequence: TGCAGCGTTGAATCTCAGGGGGATACTGAAGCTTTCTTT.

The gene calls are TRBV18 and TRBJ2-3; D is unresolved. V was clipped by 2 bases and J by 1 base, with 10 bases between them. The CDR3 covers 15 residues. In germline, CDR1 is KGHSH, CDR2 LQKENI. This chain's CDR3 is CASSPFLGRTDTQYF. CDR3 DNA: TGTGCCAGCTCACCATTCCTCGGGCGCACAGATACGCAGTATTTT.

V and J are TRBV5-1 and TRBJ2-3; D is possibly TRBD1 or TRBD2 (5 bases each). V was trimmed by 1 base and J by 5 bases, leaving 14 bases between them. The CDR3 has 15 residues. Germline values: CDR1 SGHRS, CDR2 YFSETQ. The CDR3 DNA follows: TGCGCCAGCAGCTTGATGACGGGGCCGGGAGATACGCAGTATTTT. Translation: CASSLMTGPGDTQYF. Looking up the rest from reference TRBV5-1 and TRBJ2-3 gives the full variable domain: KAGVTQTPRYLIKTRGQQVTLSCSPISGHRSVSWYQQTPGQGLQFLFEYFSETQRNKGNFPGRFSGRQFSNSRSEMNVSTLELGDSALYLCASSLMTGPGDTQYFGPGTRLTVL.

The CDR3 region is CASSTRTPGWRATEAFF. CDR3 sequence (DNA): TGTGCCAGCAGCACCCGAACCCCAGGGTGGCGGGCGACTGAAGCTTTCTTT. J is TRBJ1-1 and V is TRBV7-2; TRBD1 might be the D (5 bases). The V and J ends lost 5 bases and 5 bases respectively, with 24 bases between them. Germline CDR1 and CDR2: SGHTA and FQGNSA. CDR3 length equals 17 residues.

This clonotype was seen a few times. The rearrangement uses TRBV6-6 and TRBJ1-5, with TRBD1 matching 7 bases. Germline assignment: CDR1 MNHNY and CDR2 SVGAGI (reference sequence). This CDR3 has 16 amino acids. V lost 4 bases to trimming and J lost 10 bases; unmatched junction nucleotides: 16. The CDR3 DNA is TGTGCCAGCAGTTCCCAGGGGGACTTGAGGACAGCCCCCCAGCATTTT. It yields the protein CASSSQGDLRTAPQHF.